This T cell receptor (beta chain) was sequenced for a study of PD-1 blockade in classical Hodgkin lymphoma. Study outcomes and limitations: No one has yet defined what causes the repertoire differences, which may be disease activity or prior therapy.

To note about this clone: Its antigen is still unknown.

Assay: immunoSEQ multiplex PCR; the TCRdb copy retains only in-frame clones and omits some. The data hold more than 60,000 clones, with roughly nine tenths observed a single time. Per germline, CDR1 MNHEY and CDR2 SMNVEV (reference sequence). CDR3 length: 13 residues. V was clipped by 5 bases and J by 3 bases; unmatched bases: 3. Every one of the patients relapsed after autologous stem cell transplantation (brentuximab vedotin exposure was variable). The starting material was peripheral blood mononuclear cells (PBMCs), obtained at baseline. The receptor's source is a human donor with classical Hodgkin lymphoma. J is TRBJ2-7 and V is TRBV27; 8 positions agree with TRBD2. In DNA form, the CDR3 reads TGTGCCAGCAGTGAGACTAGCGTCTACGAGCAGTACTTC. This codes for CASSETSVYEQYF.